The 4 T cell receptor beta chains below were found in one sample sequenced in a study of T cell responses to AZD1222 COVID-19 vaccine. Profiling relied on immunoSEQ multiplex PCR, and the TCRdb table lists in-frame clones only, not all of them. The table includes under 95,000 clones, 88% detected once. This specimen consisted of peripheral blood, obtained 28 days after the second AZD1222 dose. Receptors originate from an adult who received the AZD1222 COVID-19 vaccine.

This clone was picked up many times. The chain uses TRBV3-1 (or the pseudogene TRBV3-2) and TRBJ2-2, with 12 nucleotides matching TRBD2. With V trimmed by 4 bases and J by 3 bases, 0 bases remained unmatched. The CDR3 is 15 residues long. Germline CDR1 reads LGHDT; CDR2 reads YNNKEL (reference sequence). The CDR3 here is CASSPSGRDTGELFF. DNA for the CDR3: TGTGCCAGCAGCCCTAGCGGGAGGGACACCGGGGAGCTGTTTTTT.

This clone has only one observation. V gene TRBV10-1 combines with J gene TRBJ2-3; 9 nucleotides align to TRBD1. J was trimmed by 1 base and V by 6 bases; bases with no gene match: 2. Germline V gives CDR1 WNHNN, CDR2 SYGVQD (reference sequence). This CDR3 is built from 14 residues. The CDR3 reads CASRGQGRTDTQYF. The CDR3 nucleotides read TGCGCCAGCAGGGGACAGGGCCGCACAGATACGCAGTATTTT.

This rearrangement joins TRBV4-1 to TRBJ2-7, with D tentatively TRBD2 (6 bases). Trimming left V 0 bases short and J 5 bases short, with 11 bases between. From germline, CDR1 is MGHRA and CDR2 YSYEKL. This CDR3 is built from 14 residues. The CDR3 reads CASSQETSRDEQYF. CDR3 sequence (DNA): TGCGCCAGCAGCCAAGAAACTAGCCGCGACGAGCAGTACTTC.

This chain connects TRBV16 to TRBJ2-7, with 8 bases fitting TRBD2. Germline CDR1 KGHSY, CDR2 FQNENV. CDR3 size: 15 residues. Trimming took 3 bases from V and 2 from J; bases not matched to a gene: 6. Written as DNA, the CDR3 is TGTGCCAGCAGCCACAGACTAGCGACGACCTACGAGCAGTACTTC. Translation: CASSHRLATTYEQYF. Full variable domain (remainder filled in from reference TRBV16 and TRBJ2-7): GEEVAQTPKHLVRGEGQKAKLYCAPIKGHSYVFWYQQVLKNEFKFLISFQNENVFDETGMPKERFSAKCLPNSPCSLEIQATKLEDSAVYFCASSHRLATTYEQYFGPGTRLTVT.